Following are 7 T cell receptor beta chains from one sample sequenced in a study of PD-1 blockade in classical Hodgkin lymphoma (dated by TCRdb to 2020 to 2022). This specimen's time point label, per the study, means: cycle 4 day 1 (C4D1), after 6 weeks of nivolumab. Every trial patient had relapsed following autologous stem cell transplantation, and prior brentuximab vedotin exposure was what differed among cohorts A, B and C. The library was made by the immunoSEQ multiplex PCR assay. Imported from immuneACCESS, the table was reduced by TCRdb to in-frame sequences with V and J called. These copies leave out some clones; in studies compared against another copy, an unresolved V gene accounts for under half, and the cause of the remainder is not known. The sample table holds approximately 20,000 clones, of which under 80% were seen once. The top ten hold about 20% of the sample. The sample in question was peripheral blood mononuclear cells (PBMCs), obtained before the fourth cycle of nivolumab. These receptor sequences come from a human donor with classical Hodgkin lymphoma.

V gene TRBV5-1 combines with J gene TRBJ2-2; TRBD2 matches at 8 bases. Germline V lookup: CDR1 SGHRS, CDR2 YFSETQ. The CDR3 is 15 amino acids. V gave up 4 bases and J gave up 4 bases; unmatched junction bases: 6. The CDR3 sequence is CASSAATSATGELFF. The CDR3 bases are TGCGCCAGCAGCGCAGCGACTAGCGCCACCGGGGAGCTGTTTTTT.

The genes are TRBV7-2 and TRBJ2-1; 11 bases match TRBD2. The CDR3 covers 14 residues. In germline, CDR1 is SGHTA, CDR2 FQGNSA. With 7 bases clipped from V and 8 bases from J, the junction kept 7 bases outside the gene matches. The CDR3 region is CASTVAGGRDEQFF. The CDR3 DNA reads TGTGCCAGCACCGTAGCGGGGGGGCGCGATGAGCAGTTCTTC.

By proportion, this clone is medium-sized (0.01 to 0.1%). The chain combines TRBV30 with TRBJ1-2; D possibly corresponds to TRBD1 (6 bases). Germline CDR1 reads GTSNPN; CDR2 reads SVGIG (reference sequence). Trimming pared 1 base from V and 4 bases from J, leaving 10 bases between. The CDR3 extends over 13 amino acids. This CDR3 is CAWSATGSYGYTF. The DNA for the CDR3 is TGTGCCTGGAGTGCCACAGGGAGCTATGGCTACACCTTC.

This clone was detected only once. The chain recombines TRBV9 with TRBJ2-2; D may be TRBD1 (6 bases). Germline CDR1 reads SGDLS; CDR2 reads YYNGEE. V was trimmed by 0 bases and J by 4 bases, leaving 10 bases between them. CDR3 size: 15 residues. CDR3 protein: CASSVDSGATGELFF. CDR3 nucleotides: TGTGCCAGCAGCGTAGACTCAGGGGCCACCGGGGAGCTGTTTTTT.

This clone was counted a few times. The V gene is TRBV6-5, the J gene TRBJ1-6; maybe TRBD1 (5 bases). Germline V gene sequence: CDR1 MNHEY, CDR2 SVGAGI. V shed 5 bases and J shed 4 bases, with 9 bases lying between them. The CDR3 has 14 residues. Here the CDR3 reads CASSGAAYNSPLHF. DNA of the CDR3: TGTGCCAGCAGTGGGGCAGCTTATAATTCACCCCTCCACTTT.

The V call is TRBV6-6, the J call TRBJ1-5; weak D call: TRBD1 (5 bases). Trimming took 6 bases from V and 4 from J, leaving 13 bases between them. Germline-derived CDR1 and CDR2 are MNHNY and SVGAGI (reference sequence). The CDR3 consists of 14 residues. The CDR3 bases are TGTGCCAGCAGCCGGGACGGAGGGAATCAGCCCCAGCATTTT. Its translation is CASSRDGGNQPQHF.

This chain links TRBV2 with TRBJ2-2, with 7 positions matching TRBD1. J was trimmed by 3 bases and V by 6 bases; bases with no gene match: 4. Germline CDR1 and CDR2: SNHLY and FYNNEI. The CDR3 is made up of 14 amino acids. The CDR3 region has the DNA TGTGCCAGCAGAGACAGGGCTTACACCGGGGAGCTGTTTTTT. Translation gives CASRDRAYTGELFF.